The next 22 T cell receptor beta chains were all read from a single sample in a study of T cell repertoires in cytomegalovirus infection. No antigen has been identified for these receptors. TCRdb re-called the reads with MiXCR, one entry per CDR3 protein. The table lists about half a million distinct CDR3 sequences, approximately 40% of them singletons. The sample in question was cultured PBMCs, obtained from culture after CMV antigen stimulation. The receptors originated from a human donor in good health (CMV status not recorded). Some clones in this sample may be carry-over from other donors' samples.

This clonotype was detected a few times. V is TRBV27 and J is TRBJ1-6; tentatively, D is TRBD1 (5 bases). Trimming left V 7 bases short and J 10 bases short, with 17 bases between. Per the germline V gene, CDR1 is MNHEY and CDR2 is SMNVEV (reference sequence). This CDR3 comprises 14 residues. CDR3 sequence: CASKPKGLGSPLHF. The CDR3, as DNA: TGTGCCAGCAAACCCAAGGGGTTAGGGTCACCCCTCCACTTT.

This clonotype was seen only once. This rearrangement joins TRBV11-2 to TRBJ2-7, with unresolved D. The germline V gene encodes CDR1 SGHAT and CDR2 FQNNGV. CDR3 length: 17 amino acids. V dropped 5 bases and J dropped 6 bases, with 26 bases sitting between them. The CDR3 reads CASSATSLLQKPAEQYF. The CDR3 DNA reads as TGTGCCAGCAGCGCGACCTCTTTGTTGCAGAAGCCCGCCGAGCAGTACTTC.

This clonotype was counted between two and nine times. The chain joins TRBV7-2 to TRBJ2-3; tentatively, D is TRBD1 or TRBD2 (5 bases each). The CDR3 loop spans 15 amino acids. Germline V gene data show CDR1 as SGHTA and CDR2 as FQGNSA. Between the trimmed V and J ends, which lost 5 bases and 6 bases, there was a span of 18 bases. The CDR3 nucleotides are TGTGCCAGCAGCCGGTCCGGGACCAATGGGGATACGCAGTATTTT. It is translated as CASSRSGTNGDTQYF.

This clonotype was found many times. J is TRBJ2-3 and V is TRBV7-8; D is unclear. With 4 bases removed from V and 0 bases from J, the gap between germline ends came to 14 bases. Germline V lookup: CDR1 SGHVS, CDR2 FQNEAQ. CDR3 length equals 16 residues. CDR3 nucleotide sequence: TGTGCCAGCAGCTCCCTTGGCTTTGCTAGCACAGATACGCAGTATTTT. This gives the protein CASSSLGFASTDTQYF.

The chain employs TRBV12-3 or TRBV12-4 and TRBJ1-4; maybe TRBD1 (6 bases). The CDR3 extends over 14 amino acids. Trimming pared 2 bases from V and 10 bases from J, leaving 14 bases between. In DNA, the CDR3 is TGTGCCAGCAGTTTAAGTCCAGGGGACGGAAAACTGTTTTTT. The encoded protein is CASSLSPGDGKLFF.

DNA for the CDR3: TGTGCCAGCAGTCCACAGAGGGGGTTCACCGGAGAGACCCAGTACTTC. Its translation is CASSPQRGFTGETQYF. The V gene is TRBV6-5, the J gene TRBJ2-5; D is possibly TRBD1 (6 bases). Germline CDR1 reads MNHEY; CDR2 reads SVGAGI. Deletions cut 5 bases from V and 4 bases from J, with 20 bases between. The CDR3 has 16 residues.

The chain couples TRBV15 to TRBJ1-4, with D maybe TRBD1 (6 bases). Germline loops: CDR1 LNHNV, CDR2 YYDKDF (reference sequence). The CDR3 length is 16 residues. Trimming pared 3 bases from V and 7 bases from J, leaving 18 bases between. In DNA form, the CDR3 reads TGTGCCACCAGCAGCCTTCTCGGGGTCAGGGGTGAAAAACTGTTTTTT. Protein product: CATSSLLGVRGEKLFF.

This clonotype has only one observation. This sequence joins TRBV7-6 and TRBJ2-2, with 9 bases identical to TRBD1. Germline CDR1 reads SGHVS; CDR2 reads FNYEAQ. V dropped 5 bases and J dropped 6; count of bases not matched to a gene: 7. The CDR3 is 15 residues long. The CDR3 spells CASSPWDRAPGELFF. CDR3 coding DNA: TGTGCCAGCAGCCCTTGGGACAGGGCCCCCGGGGAGCTGTTTTTT.

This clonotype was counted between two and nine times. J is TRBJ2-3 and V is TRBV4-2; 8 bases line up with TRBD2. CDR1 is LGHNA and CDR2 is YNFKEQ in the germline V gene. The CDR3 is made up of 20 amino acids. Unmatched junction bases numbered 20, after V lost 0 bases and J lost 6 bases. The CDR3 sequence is CASSQEGDRGASGHVDTQYF. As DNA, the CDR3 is TGTGCCAGCAGCCAAGAAGGGGACCGCGGGGCTAGCGGGCACGTGGATACGCAGTATTTT.

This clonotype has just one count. CDR3 loop: CSIRHWATEAFF. CDR3 sequence (DNA): TGCAGCATCAGACATTGGGCCACTGAAGCTTTCTTT. The genes are TRBV20-1 and TRBJ1-1; D uncertain. Germline loops: CDR1 DFQATT, CDR2 SNEGSKA (reference sequence). The CDR3 consists of 12 residues.

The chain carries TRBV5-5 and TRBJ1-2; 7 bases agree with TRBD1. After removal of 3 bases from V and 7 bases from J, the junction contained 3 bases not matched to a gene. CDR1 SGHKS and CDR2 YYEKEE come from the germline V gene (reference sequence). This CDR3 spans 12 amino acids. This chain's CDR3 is CASSYNRGGYTF. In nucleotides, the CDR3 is TGTGCCAGCAGCTACAACAGGGGTGGCTACACCTTC. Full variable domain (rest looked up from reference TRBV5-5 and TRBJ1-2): DAGVTQSPTHLIKTRGQQVTLRCSPISGHKSVSWYQQVLGQGPQFIFQYYEKEERGRGNFPDRFSARQFPNYSSELNVNALLLGDSALYLCASSYNRGGYTFGSGTRLTVV.

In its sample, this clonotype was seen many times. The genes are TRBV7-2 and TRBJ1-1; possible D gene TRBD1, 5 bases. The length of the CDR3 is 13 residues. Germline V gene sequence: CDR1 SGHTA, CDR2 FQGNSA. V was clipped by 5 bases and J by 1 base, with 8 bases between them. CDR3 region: CASSIQGNTEAFF. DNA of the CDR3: TGTGCCAGCAGCATCCAGGGGAACACTGAAGCTTTCTTT.

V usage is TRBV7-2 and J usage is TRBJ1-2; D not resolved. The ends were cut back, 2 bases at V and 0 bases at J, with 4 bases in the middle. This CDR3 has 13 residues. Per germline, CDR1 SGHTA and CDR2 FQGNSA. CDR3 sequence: CASSLRTNYGYTF. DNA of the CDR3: TGTGCCAGCAGCTTAAGGACTAACTATGGCTACACCTTC. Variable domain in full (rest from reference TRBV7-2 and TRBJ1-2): GAGVSQSPSNKVTEKGKDVELRCDPISGHTALYWYRQSLGQGLEFLIYFQGNSAPDKSGLPSDRFSAERTGGSVSTLTIQRTQQEDSAVYLCASSLRTNYGYTFGSGTRLTVV.

The CDR3 protein is CASNPLDRGNYGYTF. CDR3 bases: TGTGCCAGCAACCCTTTGGACAGGGGGAACTATGGCTACACCTTC. J is TRBJ1-2 and V is TRBV28; 10 bases align to TRBD1. The CDR3 covers 15 residues. V shed 7 bases and J 2 bases; nucleotides not matched to a gene: 7. The V gene's germline CDR1 is MDHEN and CDR2 SYDVKM.

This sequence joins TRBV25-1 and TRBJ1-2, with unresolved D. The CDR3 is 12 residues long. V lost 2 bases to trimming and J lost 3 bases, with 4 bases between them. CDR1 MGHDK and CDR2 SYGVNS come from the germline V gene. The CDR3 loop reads CASSEPDYGYTF. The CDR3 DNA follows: TGTGCCAGCAGTGAACCTGACTATGGCTACACCTTC.

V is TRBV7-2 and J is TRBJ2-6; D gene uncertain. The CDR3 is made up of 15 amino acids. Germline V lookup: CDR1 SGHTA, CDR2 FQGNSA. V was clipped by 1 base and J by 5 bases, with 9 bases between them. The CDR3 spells CASSLDRIRANVLTF. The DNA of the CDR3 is TGTGCCAGCAGCTTAGACAGAATCAGGGCCAACGTCCTGACTTTC.

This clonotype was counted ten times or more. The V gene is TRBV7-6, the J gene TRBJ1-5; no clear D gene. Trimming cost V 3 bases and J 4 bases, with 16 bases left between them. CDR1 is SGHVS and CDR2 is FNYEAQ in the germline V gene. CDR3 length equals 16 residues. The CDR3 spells CASSLGVAGGNQPQHF. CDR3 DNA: TGTGCCAGCAGCTTGGGAGTCGCAGGAGGGAATCAGCCCCAGCATTTT. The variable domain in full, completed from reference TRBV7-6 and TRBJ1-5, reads GAGVSQSPRYKVTKRGQDVALRCDPISGHVSLYWYRQALGQGPEFLTYFNYEAQQDKSGLPNDRFSAERPEGSISTLTIQRTEQRDSAMYRCASSLGVAGGNQPQHFGDGTRLSIL.

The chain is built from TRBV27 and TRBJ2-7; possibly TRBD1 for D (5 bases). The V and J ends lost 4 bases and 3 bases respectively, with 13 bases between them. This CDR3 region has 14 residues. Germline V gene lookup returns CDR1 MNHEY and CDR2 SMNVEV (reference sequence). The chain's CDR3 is CASSWGTELYEQYF. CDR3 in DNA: TGTGCCAGCAGTTGGGGCACGGAGCTCTACGAGCAGTACTTC.

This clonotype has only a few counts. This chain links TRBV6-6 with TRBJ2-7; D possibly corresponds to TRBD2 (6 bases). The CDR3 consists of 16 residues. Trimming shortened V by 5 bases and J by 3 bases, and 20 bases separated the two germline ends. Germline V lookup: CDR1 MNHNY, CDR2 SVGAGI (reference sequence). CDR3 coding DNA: TGTGCCAGCAGTGAGCCTCCGCGGAGGGTTGGCTACGAGCAGTACTTC. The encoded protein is CASSEPPRRVGYEQYF.

The CDR3 protein is CASSSPRAPDTQYF. CDR3 coding DNA: TGTGCCAGCAGTTCGCCACGGGCCCCAGATACGCAGTATTTT. This chain links TRBV27 with TRBJ2-3; D gene ambiguous. The germline CDR1 and CDR2 sequences are MNHEY and SMNVEV (reference sequence). V lost 4 bases and J 4 bases, leaving 12 bases between the germline ends. The CDR3 sequence is 14 residues long.

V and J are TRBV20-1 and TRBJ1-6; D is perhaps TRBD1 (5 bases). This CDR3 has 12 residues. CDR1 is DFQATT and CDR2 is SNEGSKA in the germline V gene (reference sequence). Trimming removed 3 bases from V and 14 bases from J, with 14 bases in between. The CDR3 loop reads CSARLFPGSLHF. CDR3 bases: TGCAGTGCTAGGCTGTTTCCAGGGTCCCTCCACTTT.

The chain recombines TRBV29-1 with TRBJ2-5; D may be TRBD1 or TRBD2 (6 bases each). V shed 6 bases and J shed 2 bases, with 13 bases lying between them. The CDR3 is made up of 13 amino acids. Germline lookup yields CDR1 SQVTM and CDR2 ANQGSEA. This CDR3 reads CSVGAGGQETQYF. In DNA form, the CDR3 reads TGCAGCGTGGGGGCCGGGGGACAAGAGACCCAGTACTTC.